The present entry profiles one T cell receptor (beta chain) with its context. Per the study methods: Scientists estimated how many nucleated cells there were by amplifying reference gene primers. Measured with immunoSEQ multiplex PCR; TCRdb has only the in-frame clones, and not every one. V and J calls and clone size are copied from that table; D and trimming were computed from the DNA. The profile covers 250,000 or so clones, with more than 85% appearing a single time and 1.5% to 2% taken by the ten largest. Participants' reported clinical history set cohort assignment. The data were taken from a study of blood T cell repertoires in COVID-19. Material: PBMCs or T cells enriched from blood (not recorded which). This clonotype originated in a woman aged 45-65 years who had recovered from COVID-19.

CDR3 DNA: TGCAGCGCTACCCTACAGGGATCGTTTGGGGAGCAGTACTTC. It specifies CSATLQGSFGEQYF. The V gene is TRBV29-1, the J gene TRBJ2-7; maybe TRBD1 (6 bases). Germline CDR1 and CDR2: SQVTM and ANQGSEA. The CDR3 sequence is 14 residues long. Trimming shortened V by 7 bases and J by 7 bases, and 23 bases separated the two germline ends.